These 10 T cell receptor beta chains were sequenced from one sample in a study of CD8+CD57+ T cells in acquired aplastic anemia. Genomic DNA, serving as template, underwent TCR beta VDJ and CDR3 profiling. TCRdb ran MiXCR on the reads and lists one entry per CDR3 protein. The sample lists around 250,000 distinct CDR3 sequences, about 80% seen once, with around 40% in the top ten. Sequencing involved patients with CD8+CD57+ cell expansion previously shown by flow cytometry. Sequencing was carried out using sorted CD4+, CD8+, or CD8+CD57+ T cells (not recorded which) from PBMCs. These receptors all stem from a human donor with aplastic anemia.

The chain couples TRBV20-1 to TRBJ1-3, with 10 positions matching TRBD1. The CDR3 totals 14 residues. Germline values: CDR1 DFQATT, CDR2 SNEGSKA (reference sequence). The V and J ends lost 2 bases and 12 bases, in that order; junction bases with no gene match: 10. The CDR3 protein is CSARPTGGRNDIYF. The CDR3 DNA sequence: TGCAGTGCTAGACCGACAGGGGGCCGAAACGACATATATTTT.

V usage is TRBV2 and J usage is TRBJ2-1; D may be TRBD1 or TRBD2 (6 bases each). Germline loops: CDR1 SNHLY, CDR2 FYNNEI. This CDR3 has 14 amino acids. Trimming cost V 3 bases and J 8 bases, with 14 bases left between them. The CDR3 protein is CASSDSGGGDEQFF. As DNA, the CDR3 is TGTGCCAGCAGTGACTCCGGGGGCGGGGATGAGCAGTTCTTC.

In this sample, this clonotype turned up once. The germline gene is not matched at one end of the junction; a read error may be the cause. V and J are TRBV2 and TRBJ2-1; TRBD1 or TRBD2 may be the D gene (6 bases each). Looked up from germline, CDR1 is SNHLY and CDR2 is FYNNEI. The CDR3 covers 13 residues. DNA for the CDR3: TGTGCCAGCGGGGTCGGGGGCACAGATACGAGGTCTTTT. Its translation: CASGVGGTDTRSF.

CDR3 amino acids: CASSLAGGAERQYF. For the CDR3, the DNA is TGTGCCAGCAGCTTAGCGGGAGGCGCGGAGAGGCAGTATTTT. J is TRBJ2-3 and V is TRBV7-9, with a weak D call TRBD2 (6 bases). The CDR3 totals 14 residues. V lost 0 bases and J lost 11, with 15 bases in between. The germline V gene encodes CDR1 SEHNR and CDR2 FQNEAQ (reference sequence). Combining the CDR3 with reference TRBV7-9 and TRBJ2-3 gives the whole variable domain DTGVSQNPRHKITKRGQNVTFRCDPISEHNRLYWYRQTLGQGPEFLTYFQNEAQLEKSRLLSDRFSAERPKGSFSTLEIQRTEQGDSAMYLCASSLAGGAERQYFGPGTRLTVL.

The gene calls are TRBV2 and TRBJ1-4; the D is unclear. CDR1 and CDR2 from the germline V gene are SNHLY and FYNNEI. Trimming shortened V by 11 bases and J by 4 bases, and 14 bases separated the two germline ends. The CDR3 is 13 amino acids. CDR3 sequence reads: CAGGSDFNEKLFF. In DNA, the CDR3 is TGTGCCGGCGGATCCGACTTTAATGAAAAACTGTTTTTT.

Details on this clonotype: This CDR3 fails to terminate in the conserved phenylalanine or tryptophan, so it likely reflects a read error. This chain links TRBV10-3 with TRBJ2-1; perhaps TRBD1 as D (7 bases). CDR3 length equals 16 residues. V dropped 6 bases and J dropped 8 bases, with 23 bases sitting between them. In germline, CDR1 is ENHRY, CDR2 SYGVKD. The CDR3 spells CAISQGGGNDQDEQFC. CDR3 coding DNA: TGTGCCATCAGCCAGGGGGGCGGAAACGATCAGGATGAGCAGTTCTGC.

As for this clonotype: The junction departs from germline at one end; a sequencing error may be responsible. The chain recombines TRBV7-9 with TRBJ2-3; D perhaps matches TRBD1 (5 bases). Germline V gives CDR1 SEHNR, CDR2 FQNEAQ (reference sequence). This CDR3 spans 14 amino acids. The CDR3 region is CASSGQGRVGTAKF. CDR3 in DNA: TGTGCCAGCAGCGGGCAGGGCAGAGTTGGTACGGCCAAATTT.

A note on this clonotype: Likely a read error: the CDR3 ends without its conserved phenylalanine or tryptophan. It is unclear where the CDR3 begins or ends on the DNA, so no DNA is shown, and the CDR3 is as TCRdb lists it. This chain connects TRBV7-9 to TRBJ2-1; the DNA was not compared with TRBD1, the D call given in the table. Germline values: CDR1 SEHNR, CDR2 FQNEAQ (reference sequence). The CDR3 totals 13 residues, both ends included. This chain's CDR3 is CAGQGARETQHFV.

The chain links TRBV7-8 to TRBJ2-7; 7 nucleotides align to TRBD1. This CDR3 region has 18 residues. Germline loops: CDR1 SGHVS, CDR2 FQNEAQ. The V and J ends lost 3 bases and 1 base, in that order; junction bases with no gene match: 15. In nucleotides, the CDR3 is TGTGCCAGCAGCTTGAAAGCAGACGGGACAGCCCTTTCCTACGAGCAGTACGTC. Its protein product is CASSLKADGTALSYEQYV.

The chain recombines TRBV9 with TRBJ2-1; D possibly corresponds to TRBD1 (6 bases). Germline V gene data show CDR1 as SGDLS and CDR2 as YYNGEE. V lost 0 bases, J lost 13 bases, and 20 bases lay in between. CDR3 size: 15 residues. CDR3 coding DNA: TGTGCCAGCAGCGTAGCCCACGGGACAAAGGAGACCCAGTTCTTC. This translates into CASSVAHGTKETQFF.